This is a list of T cell receptor beta chains from one sample in a study of blood T cell repertoires in COVID-19. Assay: immunoSEQ multiplex PCR; the TCRdb copy retains only in-frame clones and omits some. The sample holds 90,000 to 100,000 clones, around nine tenths seen once. Source material: peripheral blood. The receptors derive from a man aged 45 to 65 with acute or convalescent COVID-19. CDR3s include the opening cysteine and the closing phenylalanine or tryptophan.

v_call cdr3_length cdr3_aa
TRBV7-6 15 CASSTGTRGYNEQFF
TRBV9 12 CASSVGRETQYF
TRBV10-1 15 CASSESPGLNTEAFF
TRBV14 13 CASSPLDRVGYTF
TRBV15 15 CATSRGTANTGELFF
TRBV5-5 14 CASSLAWGQGEQYF
TRBV2 17 CASSESPQREPSDTQYF
TRBV18 16 CASSPPTGASNQPQHF
TRBV5-8 19 CASSSAGQGIAMSNQPQHF
TRBV21-1 17 CASSKDRGRVNNEKLFF
TRBV9 16 CASSPLGTGNTDTQYF
TRBV5-1 15 CASSPSGLAGSEQYF
TRBV12-5 15 CASGPGTGINSPLHF
TRBV25-1 15 CASSEGQIMNTEAFF
TRBV7-3 15 CASIRRQAPYQPQHF
TRBV24-1 15 CATSGDRWWTGELFF
TRBV20-1 14 CSASTPRQGTEAFF
TRBV7-8 13 CASSSDRAVGYTF
TRBV7-6 14 CASSLATSGDEQFF
TRBV5-8 15 CASSPFLGAQDGYTF
TRBV5-1 16 CASSLRGREGPDEQFF
TRBV19 15 CASKREGAETYEQYF
TRBV3-1/TRBV3-2 16 CASLGEGTANTGELFF
TRBV7-9 16 CASTKHSGTPYDEQFF
TRBV2 13 CASVSGRKETQYF
TRBV19 17 CASSARTGLRTNEKLFF
TRBV27 16 CASSLKYVAGSNEQFF
TRBV28 14 CASTLSSYNSPLHF